This TCR beta chain was captured by sequencing in a study of blood T cell repertoires in COVID-19. Across the whole study: The samples span acute and convalescent COVID-19 from the United States, Italy and Spain. T cells, B-cell-depleted T cells, or PBMCs supplied cDNA or gDNA.

Trimming took off 4 bases at V and 2 bases at J, with 15 bases between the two ends. The CDR3 is made up of 15 amino acids. Germline V gene sequence: CDR1 MNHNY, CDR2 SVGAGI (reference sequence). Original analysis: Counts of nucleated cells, estimated from reference gene primer amplification, were obtained. Some clones are missing from TCRdb's copy, which holds only in-frame ones; the method was immunoSEQ multiplex PCR. V and J calls and clone size are as listed in that table; D and trimming were resolved from the DNA. The table has fewer than 250,000 clones, around four fifths seen once. The sequence was obtained from an older woman with active or convalescent COVID-19. The sequencing input was peripheral blood. V is TRBV6-6 and J is TRBJ2-7; tentatively, D is TRBD1 (6 bases). DNA of the CDR3: TGTGCCAGCAGTTCTCAAACAGGGTTAGCCTACGAGCAGTACGTC. The encoded protein is CASSSQTGLAYEQYV.